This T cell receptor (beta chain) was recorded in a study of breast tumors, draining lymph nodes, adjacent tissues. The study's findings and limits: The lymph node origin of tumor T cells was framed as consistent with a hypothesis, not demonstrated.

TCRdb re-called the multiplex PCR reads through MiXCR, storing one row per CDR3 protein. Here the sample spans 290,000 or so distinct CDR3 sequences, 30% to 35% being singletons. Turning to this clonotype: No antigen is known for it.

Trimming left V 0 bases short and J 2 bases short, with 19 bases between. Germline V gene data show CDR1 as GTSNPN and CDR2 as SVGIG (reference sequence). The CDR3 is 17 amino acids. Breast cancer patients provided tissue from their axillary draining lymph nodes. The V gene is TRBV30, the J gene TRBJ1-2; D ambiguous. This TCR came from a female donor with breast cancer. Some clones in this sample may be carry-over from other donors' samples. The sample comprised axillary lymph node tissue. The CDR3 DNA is TGTGCCTGGAGTGTAAGTTTGCGGAGGGCTAACAACTATGGCTACACCTTC. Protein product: CAWSVSLRRANNYGYTF.